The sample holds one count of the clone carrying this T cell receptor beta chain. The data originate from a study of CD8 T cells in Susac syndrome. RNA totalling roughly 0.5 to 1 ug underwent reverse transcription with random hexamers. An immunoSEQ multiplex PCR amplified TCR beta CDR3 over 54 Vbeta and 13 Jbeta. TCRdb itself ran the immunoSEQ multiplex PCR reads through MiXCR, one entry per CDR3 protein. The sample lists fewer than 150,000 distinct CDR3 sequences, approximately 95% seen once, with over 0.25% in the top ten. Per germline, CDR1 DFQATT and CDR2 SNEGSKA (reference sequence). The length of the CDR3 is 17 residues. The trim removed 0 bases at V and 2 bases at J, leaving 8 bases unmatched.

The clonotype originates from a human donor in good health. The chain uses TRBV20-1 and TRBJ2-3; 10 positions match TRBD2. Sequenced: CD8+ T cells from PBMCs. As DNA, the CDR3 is TGCAGTGCTAGAGAGCTAGCGGGAGAAGGGGACACAGATACGCAGTATTTT. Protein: CSARELAGEGDTDTQYF.